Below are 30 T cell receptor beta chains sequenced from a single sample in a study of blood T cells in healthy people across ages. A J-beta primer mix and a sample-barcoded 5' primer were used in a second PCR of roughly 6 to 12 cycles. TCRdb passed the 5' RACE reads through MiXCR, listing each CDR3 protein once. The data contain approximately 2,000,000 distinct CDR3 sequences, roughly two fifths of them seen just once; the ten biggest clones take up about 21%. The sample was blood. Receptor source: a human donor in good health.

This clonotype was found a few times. The CDR3, as DNA: TGTGCCAGCAGCAATTACGGGGGCACAGATACGCAGTATTTT. It translates to CASSNYGGTDTQYF. The J gene is TRBJ2-3, the V gene TRBV5-4, with D possibly TRBD2 on 5 matching bases. CDR1 is SGHNT and CDR2 is YYREEE in the germline V gene (reference sequence). The germline V and J ends were trimmed by 4 bases and 1 base, with 10 bases remaining between them. This CDR3 has 14 amino acids.

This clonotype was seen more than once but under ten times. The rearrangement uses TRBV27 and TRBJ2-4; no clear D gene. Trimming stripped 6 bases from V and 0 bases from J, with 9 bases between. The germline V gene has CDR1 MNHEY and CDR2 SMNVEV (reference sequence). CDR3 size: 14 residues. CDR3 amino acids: CASRPALAKNIQYF. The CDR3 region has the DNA TGTGCCAGCAGGCCGGCGCTAGCCAAAAACATTCAGTACTTC.

The DNA for the CDR3 is TGCGCCAGCAGCCAAGATAGTGGCGGGGGCTCGGGTGAGCAGTTCTTC. This gives the protein CASSQDSGGGSGEQFF. The chain couples TRBV4-3 to TRBJ2-1, with D tentatively TRBD2 (7 bases). The V and J ends lost 0 bases and 9 bases respectively, with 18 bases between them. Germline V gene data show CDR1 as LGHNA and CDR2 as YSLEER. CDR3 size: 16 residues.

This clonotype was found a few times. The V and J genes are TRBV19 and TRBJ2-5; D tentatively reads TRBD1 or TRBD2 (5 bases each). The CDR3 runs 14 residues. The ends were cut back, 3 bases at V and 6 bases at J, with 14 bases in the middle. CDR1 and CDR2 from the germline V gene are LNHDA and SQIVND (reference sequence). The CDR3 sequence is CASSMLGELKTQYF. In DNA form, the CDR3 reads TGTGCCAGTAGTATGTTGGGGGAGTTGAAGACCCAGTACTTC.

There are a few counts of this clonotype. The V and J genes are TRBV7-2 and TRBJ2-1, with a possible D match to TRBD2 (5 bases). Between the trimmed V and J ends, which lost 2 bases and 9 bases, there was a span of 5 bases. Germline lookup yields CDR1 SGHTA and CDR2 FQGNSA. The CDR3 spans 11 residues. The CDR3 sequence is CASSLTSEQFF. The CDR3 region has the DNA TGTGCCAGCAGCTTAACTAGTGAGCAGTTCTTC.

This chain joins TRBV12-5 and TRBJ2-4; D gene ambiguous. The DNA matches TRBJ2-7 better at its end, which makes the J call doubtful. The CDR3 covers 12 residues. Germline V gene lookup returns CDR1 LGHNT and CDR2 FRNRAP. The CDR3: CASGLDHYEQYF. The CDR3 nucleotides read TGTGCTAGTGGTTTGGACCATTACGAGCAGTACTTC.

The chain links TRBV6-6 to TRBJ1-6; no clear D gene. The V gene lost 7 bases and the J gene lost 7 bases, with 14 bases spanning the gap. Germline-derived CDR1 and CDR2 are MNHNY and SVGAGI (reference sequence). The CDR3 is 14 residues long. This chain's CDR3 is CASNLRGLNSPLHF. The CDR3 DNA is TGTGCCAGCAACCTGCGGGGTCTAAATTCACCCCTCCACTTT.

The CDR3 sequence is CSARVSGNNSPLHF. CDR3 bases: TGCAGTGCTAGAGTTTCAGGGAATAATTCACCCCTCCACTTT. V and J are TRBV20-1 and TRBJ1-6, with D tentatively TRBD1 (5 bases). The CDR3 spans 14 residues. Looked up from germline, CDR1 is DFQATT and CDR2 is SNEGSKA (reference sequence). Trimming cost V 1 base and J 5 bases, with 9 bases left between them.

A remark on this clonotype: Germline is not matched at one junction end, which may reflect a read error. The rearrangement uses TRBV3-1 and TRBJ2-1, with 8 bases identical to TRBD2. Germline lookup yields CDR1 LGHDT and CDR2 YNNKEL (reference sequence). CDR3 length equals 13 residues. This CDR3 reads CASSQRNSGELFF. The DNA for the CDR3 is TGTGCCAGCAGCCAAAGAAATAGCGGGGAGCTGTTCTTC.

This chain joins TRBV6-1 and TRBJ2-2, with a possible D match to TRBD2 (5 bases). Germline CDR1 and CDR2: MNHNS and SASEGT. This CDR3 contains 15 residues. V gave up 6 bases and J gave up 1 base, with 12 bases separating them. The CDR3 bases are TGTGCCAGCAGAAAAGAGGGTTTGAACACCGGGGAGCTGTTTTTT. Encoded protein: CASRKEGLNTGELFF.

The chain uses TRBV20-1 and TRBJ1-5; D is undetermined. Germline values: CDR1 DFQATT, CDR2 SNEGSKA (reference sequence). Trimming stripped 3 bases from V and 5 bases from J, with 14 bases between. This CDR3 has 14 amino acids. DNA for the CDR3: TGCAGTGCTAGTGAGATTGGGAACCATCAGCCCCAGCATTTT. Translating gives CSASEIGNHQPQHF.

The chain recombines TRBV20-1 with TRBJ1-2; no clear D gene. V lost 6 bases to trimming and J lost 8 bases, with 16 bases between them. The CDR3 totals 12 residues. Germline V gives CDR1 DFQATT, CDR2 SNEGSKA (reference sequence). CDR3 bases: TGCAGTGCCCGGCATCAAGACCAAGGCTACACCTTC. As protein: CSARHQDQGYTF.

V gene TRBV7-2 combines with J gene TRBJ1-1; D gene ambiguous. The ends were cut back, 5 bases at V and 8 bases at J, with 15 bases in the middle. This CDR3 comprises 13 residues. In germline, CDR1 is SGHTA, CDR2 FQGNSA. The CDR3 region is CASSRGRAMEAFF. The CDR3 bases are TGTGCCAGCAGCCGAGGGAGGGCCATGGAAGCTTTCTTT.

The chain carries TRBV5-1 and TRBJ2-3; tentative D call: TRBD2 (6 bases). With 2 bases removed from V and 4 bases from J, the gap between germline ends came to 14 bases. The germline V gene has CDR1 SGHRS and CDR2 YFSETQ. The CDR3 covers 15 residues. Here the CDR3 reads CASSFGGKAPDTQYF. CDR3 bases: TGCGCCAGCAGCTTCGGCGGGAAAGCCCCAGATACGCAGTATTTT.

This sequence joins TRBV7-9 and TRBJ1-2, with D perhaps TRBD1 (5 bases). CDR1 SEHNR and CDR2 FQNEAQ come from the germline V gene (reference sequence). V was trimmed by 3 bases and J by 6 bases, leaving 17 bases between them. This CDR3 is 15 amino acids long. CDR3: CASSFGGAGPNGYTF. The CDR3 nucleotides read TGTGCCAGCAGCTTTGGTGGGGCAGGGCCAAATGGCTACACCTTC. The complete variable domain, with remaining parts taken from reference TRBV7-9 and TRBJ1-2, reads DTGVSQNPRHKITKRGQNVTFRCDPISEHNRLYWYRQTLGQGPEFLTYFQNEAQLEKSRLLSDRFSAERPKGSFSTLEIQRTEQGDSAMYLCASSFGGAGPNGYTFGSGTRLTVV.

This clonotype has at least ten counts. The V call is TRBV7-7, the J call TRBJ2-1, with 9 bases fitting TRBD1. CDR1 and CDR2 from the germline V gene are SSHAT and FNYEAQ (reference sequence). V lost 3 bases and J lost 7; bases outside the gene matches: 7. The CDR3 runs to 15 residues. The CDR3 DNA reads TGTGCCAGCAGCTTGGGACAGGGTGGTACGAATGAGCAGTTCTTC. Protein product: CASSLGQGGTNEQFF.

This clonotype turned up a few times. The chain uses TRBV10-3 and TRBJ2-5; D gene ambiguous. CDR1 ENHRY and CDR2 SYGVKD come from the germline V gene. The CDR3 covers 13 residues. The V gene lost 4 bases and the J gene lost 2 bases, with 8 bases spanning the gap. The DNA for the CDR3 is TGTGCCATCAGTGTTGGGGATCAAGAGACCCAGTACTTC. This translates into CAISVGDQETQYF.

The CDR3 region has the DNA TGTGCCAGTAATACAGGCGACTATGGCTACACCTTC. The encoded protein is CASNTGDYGYTF. This sequence joins TRBV6-2 or TRBV6-3 and TRBJ1-2, with D possibly being TRBD1 (5 bases). Germline V gives CDR1 MNHEY, CDR2 SVGEGT. V was cut by 9 bases and J by 3 bases, with 11 bases left in between. The CDR3 has 12 residues.

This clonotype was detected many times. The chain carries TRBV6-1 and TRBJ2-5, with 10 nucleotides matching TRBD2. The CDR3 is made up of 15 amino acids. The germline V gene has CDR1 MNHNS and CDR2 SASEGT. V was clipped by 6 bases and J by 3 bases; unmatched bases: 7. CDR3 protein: CASSPLAGTKETQYF. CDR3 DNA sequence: TGTGCCAGCAGCCCACTAGCGGGAACGAAAGAGACCCAGTACTTC.

CDR3 coding DNA: TGCGCCAGCAGCCAAGAAGGGGACCCAGCTCTTGAAAAACTGTTTTTT. It is translated as CASSQEGDPALEKLFF. The chain combines TRBV4-1 with TRBJ1-4; weak D call: TRBD1 (5 bases). The length of the CDR3 is 16 residues. Per germline, CDR1 MGHRA and CDR2 YSYEKL. V dropped 0 bases and J dropped 7 bases, with 15 bases sitting between them.

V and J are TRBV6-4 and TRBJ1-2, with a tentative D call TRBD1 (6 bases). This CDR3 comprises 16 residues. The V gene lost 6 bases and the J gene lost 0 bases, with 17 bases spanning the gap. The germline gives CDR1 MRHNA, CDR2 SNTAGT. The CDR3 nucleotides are TGTGCCAGCAGGCTACAGGGAGGCGCAACTAACTATGGCTACACCTTC. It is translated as CASRLQGGATNYGYTF.

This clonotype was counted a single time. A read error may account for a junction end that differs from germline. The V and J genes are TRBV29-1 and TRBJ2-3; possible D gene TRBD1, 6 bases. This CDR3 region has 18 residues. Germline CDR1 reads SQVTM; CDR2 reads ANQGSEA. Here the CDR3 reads CSVDEDRNRVLSTDMQYF. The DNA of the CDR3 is TGCAGCGTTGATGAGGACAGAAACAGAGTTTTAAGCACAGATATGCAGTATTTT.

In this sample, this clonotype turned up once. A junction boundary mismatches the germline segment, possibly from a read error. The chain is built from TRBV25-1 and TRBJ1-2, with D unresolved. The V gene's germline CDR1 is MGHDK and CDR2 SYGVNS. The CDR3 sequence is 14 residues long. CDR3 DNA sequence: TGTGCCGGCAGTGACTGGGCGGGAGTCTATGGCTACACCTTC. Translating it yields CAGSDWAGVYGYTF.

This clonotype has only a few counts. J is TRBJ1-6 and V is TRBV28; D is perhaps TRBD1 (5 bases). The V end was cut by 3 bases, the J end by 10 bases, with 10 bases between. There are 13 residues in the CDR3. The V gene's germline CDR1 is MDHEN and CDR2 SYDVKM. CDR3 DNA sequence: TGTGCCAGCAGTTTGCTCCAGGGATCACCCCTCCACTTT. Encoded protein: CASSLLQGSPLHF.

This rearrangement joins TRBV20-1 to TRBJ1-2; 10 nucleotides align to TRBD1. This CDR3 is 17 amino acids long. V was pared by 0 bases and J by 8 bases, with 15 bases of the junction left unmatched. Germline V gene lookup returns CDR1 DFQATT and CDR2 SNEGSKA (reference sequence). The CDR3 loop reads CSARDLRQGAELRGYTF. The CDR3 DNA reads TGCAGTGCTAGAGATCTCCGACAGGGGGCCGAACTTAGAGGCTACACCTTC.

CDR3 DNA: TGCGCCAGCAGCCCGGGTCTAGCGGGGTCCGAGCAGTACTTC. It is translated as CASSPGLAGSEQYF. The chain combines TRBV5-1 with TRBJ2-7; 9 nucleotides match TRBD2. With V trimmed by 4 bases and J by 6 bases, 8 bases remained unmatched. The CDR3 length is 14 residues. From germline, CDR1 is SGHRS and CDR2 YFSETQ.

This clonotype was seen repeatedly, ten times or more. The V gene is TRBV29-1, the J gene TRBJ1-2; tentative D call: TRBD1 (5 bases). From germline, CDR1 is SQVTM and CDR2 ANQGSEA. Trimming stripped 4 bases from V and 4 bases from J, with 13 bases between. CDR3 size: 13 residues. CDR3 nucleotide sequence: TGCAGCGTTGGTCAGGGTATGAGCTATGGCTACACCTTC. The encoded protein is CSVGQGMSYGYTF.

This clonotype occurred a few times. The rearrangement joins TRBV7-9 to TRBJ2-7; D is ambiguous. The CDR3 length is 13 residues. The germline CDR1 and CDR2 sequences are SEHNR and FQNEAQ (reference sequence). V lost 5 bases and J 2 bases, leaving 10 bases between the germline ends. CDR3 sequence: CASSVDPPYEQYF. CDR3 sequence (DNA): TGTGCCAGCAGCGTAGACCCGCCCTACGAGCAGTACTTC.

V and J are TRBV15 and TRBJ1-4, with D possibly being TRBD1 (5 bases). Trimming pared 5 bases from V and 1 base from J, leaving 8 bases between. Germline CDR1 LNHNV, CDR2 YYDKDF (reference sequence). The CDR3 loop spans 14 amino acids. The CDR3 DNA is TGTGCCACCAGCGGGGCAGTAACTAATGAAAAACTGTTTTTT. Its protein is CATSGAVTNEKLFF. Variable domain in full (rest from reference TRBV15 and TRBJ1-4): DAMVIQNPRYQVTQFGKPVTLSCSQTLNHNVMYWYQQKSSQAPKLLFHYYDKDFNNEADTPDNFQSRRPNTSFCFLDIRSPGLGDTAMYLCATSGAVTNEKLFFGSGTQLSVL.

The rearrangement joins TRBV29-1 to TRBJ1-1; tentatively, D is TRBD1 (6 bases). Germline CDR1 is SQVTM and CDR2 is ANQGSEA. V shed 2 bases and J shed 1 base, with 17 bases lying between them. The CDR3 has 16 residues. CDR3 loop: CSVEPMTGAKNTEAFF. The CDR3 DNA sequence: TGCAGCGTTGAACCGATGACAGGAGCCAAGAACACTGAAGCTTTCTTT.